The rows below give T cell receptor beta chains drawn from one sample of a study of blood T cell repertoires in COVID-19. Clones were read by immunoSEQ multiplex PCR, and TCRdb kept only the in-frame ones, dropping some. The sample contains roughly 200,000 clones, roughly 83% of which appear only once. Sequencing used PBMCs or T cells enriched from blood (not recorded which). The receptors here all came from a man aged 35 to 55 with acute COVID-19. CDR3s include the opening cysteine and the closing phenylalanine or tryptophan. D genes are given only for firm matches. Size values are once, few and many counts, or a class for expanded clones, and some rows have none.

D,J,size,V,CDR3,DNA
TRBD1,TRBJ2-2,-,TRBV19,CAVDRGQTANTGELFF,TGTGCCGTAGACCGGGGACAGACCGCGAACACCGGGGAGCTGTTTTTT
-,TRBJ2-5,-,TRBV7-6,CASSSEGRQGFETQYF,TGTGCCAGCAGCTCGGAGGGGCGCCAGGGTTTTGAGACCCAGTACTTC
TRBD2,TRBJ2-7,-,TRBV5-1,CASSVTSGSYEQYF,TGCGCCAGCAGCGTTACTAGCGGCTCCTACGAGCAGTACTTC
TRBD1,TRBJ2-7,-,TRBV30,CAWSVGSGGDEQYF,TGTGCCTGGAGTGTAGGTTCAGGGGGAGACGAGCAGTACTTC
TRBD1,TRBJ1-2,-,TRBV4-3,CASSQDRQGAGYGYTF,TGCGCCAGCAGCCAAGATCGGCAGGGGGCTGGCTATGGCTACACCTTC
-,TRBJ2-3,-,TRBV25-1,CASTTGTSDTQYF,TGTGCCAGCACTACAGGGACGTCAGATACGCAGTATTTT
TRBD2,TRBJ2-7,-,TRBV28,CASSPGLGSGRRGNEQYF,TGTGCCAGCAGCCCCGGGTTAGGTAGCGGGAGAAGAGGCAACGAGCAGTACTTC
-,TRBJ1-1,-,TRBV5-1,CASSLDTHTEAFF,TGCGCCAGCAGCTTGGACACGCATACTGAAGCTTTCTTT
TRBD2,TRBJ2-7,-,TRBV18,CASSPPRASGYEQYF,TGTGCCAGCTCACCACCGAGGGCTAGCGGCTACGAGCAGTACTTC
-,TRBJ1-5,-,TRBV4-2,CASSQEYYGDNQPQHF,TGTGCCAGCAGCCAAGAGTATTACGGAGACAATCAGCCCCAGCATTTT
TRBD2,TRBJ2-3,-,TRBV6-7,CASSYNVLQRESDTQYF,TGTGCCAGCAGTTATAACGTACTCCAGCGGGAGTCAGATACGCAGTATTTT
-,TRBJ1-2,-,TRBV24-1,CATRSEGKDGYTF,TGTGCCACCCGATCAGAGGGAAAGGATGGCTACACCTTC
TRBD1,TRBJ2-2,-,TRBV9,CASSLTGAPTGELFF,TGTGCCAGCAGCCTGACAGGGGCCCCCACCGGGGAGCTGTTTTTT
-,TRBJ2-7,-,TRBV7-2,CASSSPTSSYEQYF,TGTGCCAGCAGCTCTCCGACTAGCTCCTACGAGCAGTACTTC
-,TRBJ2-1,-,TRBV5-8,CASRRSSYNEQFF,TGTGCCAGCAGGAGGAGCTCCTACAATGAGCAGTTCTTC
TRBD1,TRBJ2-7,-,TRBV6-5,CASRLGQFNEQYF,TGTGCCAGCAGGCTGGGACAGTTCAACGAGCAGTACTTC
-,TRBJ1-2,once,TRBV7-9,CASSYGGLSYGYTF,TGTGCCAGCAGCTACGGGGGGTTATCCTATGGCTACACCTTC
-,TRBJ2-7,-,TRBV12-3/TRBV12-4,CASSRESAYEQYF,TGTGCCAGCAGTAGGGAGAGTGCCTACGAGCAGTACTTC
-,TRBJ1-2,-,TRBV9,CASSDSTGEEGYGYTF,TGTGCCAGCAGCGATAGCACAGGTGAGGAAGGATATGGCTACACCTTC
TRBD2,TRBJ2-7,-,TRBV7-6,CASSSRKGTSIYEQYF,TGTGCCAGCAGCTCACGAAAAGGGACTAGTATCTACGAGCAGTACTTC
-,TRBJ1-4,-,TRBV27,CASSLISVAGIGEKLFF,TGTGCCAGCAGTTTAATTTCGGTGGCCGGGATCGGAGAAAAACTGTTTTTT
-,TRBJ2-7,many,TRBV25-1,CASSGTGDTYEQYF,TGTGCCAGCAGTGGAACAGGAGATACCTACGAGCAGTACTTC
-,TRBJ1-2,-,TRBV4-2,CASSQDGSYGYTF,TGTGCCAGCAGCCAAGACGGGAGCTATGGCTACACCTTC
TRBD2,TRBJ2-1,-,TRBV5-4,CASSLAGLAGYNEQFF,TGTGCCAGCAGCTTGGCAGGACTAGCGGGATACAATGAGCAGTTCTTC
-,TRBJ1-1,-,TRBV6-5,CASSYQRANTEAFF,TGTGCCAGCAGTTACCAGCGGGCGAACACTGAAGCTTTCTTT
TRBD1,TRBJ2-2,-,TRBV28,CASSFLDRADGELFF,TGTGCCAGCAGTTTTTTGGACAGGGCTGACGGGGAGCTGTTTTTT
-,TRBJ2-2,-,TRBV13,CASSLRGFSTGELFF,TGTGCCAGCAGCTTAAGAGGGTTCTCCACCGGGGAGCTGTTTTTT
-,TRBJ1-2,-,TRBV27,CASSDRPGTGYTF,TGTGCCAGCAGTGACCGGCCAGGCACTGGCTACACCTTC